This T cell receptor (beta chain) was recovered during a study of blood T cell repertoires in COVID-19. This table comes from immunoSEQ multiplex PCR, and its TCRdb copy is limited to in-frame clones, with some not included. The sample includes approximately 170,000 clones, about nine tenths of them seen just once. Per the germline V gene, CDR1 is WSHSY and CDR2 is SAAADI. The length of the CDR3 is 14 residues. The junction had 6 bases not matched to a gene; V was cut back by 4 bases and J by 3 bases. The table lists this clone with a few counts. Sequenced sample: peripheral blood. The V gene is TRBV10-2, the J gene TRBJ2-7, with 7 bases that match TRBD2. The sequence came from a man in his 60s with active or convalescent COVID-19. The CDR3 sequence: CASSAAGRYYEQYF. CDR3 coding DNA: TGCGCCAGCAGTGCAGCGGGACGCTACTACGAGCAGTACTTC.